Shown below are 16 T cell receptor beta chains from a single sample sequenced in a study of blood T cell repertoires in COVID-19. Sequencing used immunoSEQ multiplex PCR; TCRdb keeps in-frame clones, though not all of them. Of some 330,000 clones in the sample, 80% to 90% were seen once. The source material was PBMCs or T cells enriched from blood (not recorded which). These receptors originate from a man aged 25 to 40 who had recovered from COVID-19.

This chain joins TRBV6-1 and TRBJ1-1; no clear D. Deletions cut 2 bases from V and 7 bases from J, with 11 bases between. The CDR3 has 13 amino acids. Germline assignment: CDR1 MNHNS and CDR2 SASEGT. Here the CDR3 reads CASSESASYEAFF. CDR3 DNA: TGTGCCAGCAGTGAATCAGCGTCGTATGAAGCTTTCTTT.

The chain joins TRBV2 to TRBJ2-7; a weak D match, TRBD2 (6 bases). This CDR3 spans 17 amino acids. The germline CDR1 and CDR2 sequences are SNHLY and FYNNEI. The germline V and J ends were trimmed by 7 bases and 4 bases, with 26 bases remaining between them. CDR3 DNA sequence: TGTGCCAGCACACGATTGGCGGGATATCCTCCCCCATACGAGCAGTACTTC. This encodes CASTRLAGYPPPYEQYF. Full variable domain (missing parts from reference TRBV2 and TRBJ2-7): EPEVTQTPSHQVTQMGQEVILRCVPISNHLYFYWYRQILGQKVEFLVSFYNNEISEKSEIFDDQFSVERPDGSNFTLKIRSTKLEDSAMYFCASTRLAGYPPPYEQYFGPGTRLTVT.

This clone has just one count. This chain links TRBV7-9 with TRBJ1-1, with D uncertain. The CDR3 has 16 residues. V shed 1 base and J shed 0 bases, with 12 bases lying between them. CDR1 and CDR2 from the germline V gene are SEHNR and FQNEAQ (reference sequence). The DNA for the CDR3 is TGTGCCAGCAGCTTAGGGCAGAACGTCATGAACACTGAAGCTTTCTTT. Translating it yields CASSLGQNVMNTEAFF. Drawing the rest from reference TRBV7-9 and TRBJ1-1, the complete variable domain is DTGVSQNPRHKITKRGQNVTFRCDPISEHNRLYWYRQTLGQGPEFLTYFQNEAQLEKSRLLSDRFSAERPKGSFSTLEIQRTEQGDSAMYLCASSLGQNVMNTEAFFGQGTRLTVV.

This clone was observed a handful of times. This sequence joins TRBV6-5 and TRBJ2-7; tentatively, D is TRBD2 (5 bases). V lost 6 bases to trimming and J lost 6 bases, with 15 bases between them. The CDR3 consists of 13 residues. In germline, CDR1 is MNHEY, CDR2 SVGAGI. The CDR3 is CASSPPGGSEQYF. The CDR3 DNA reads TGTGCCAGCAGCCCCCCCGGCGGGTCCGAGCAGTACTTC.

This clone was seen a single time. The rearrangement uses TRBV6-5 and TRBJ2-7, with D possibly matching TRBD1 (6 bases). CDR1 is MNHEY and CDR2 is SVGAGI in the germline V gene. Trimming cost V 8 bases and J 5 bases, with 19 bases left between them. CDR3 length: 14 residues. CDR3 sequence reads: CASQDGTWGNEQYF. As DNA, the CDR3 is TGTGCCAGCCAAGATGGGACATGGGGCAACGAGCAGTACTTC.

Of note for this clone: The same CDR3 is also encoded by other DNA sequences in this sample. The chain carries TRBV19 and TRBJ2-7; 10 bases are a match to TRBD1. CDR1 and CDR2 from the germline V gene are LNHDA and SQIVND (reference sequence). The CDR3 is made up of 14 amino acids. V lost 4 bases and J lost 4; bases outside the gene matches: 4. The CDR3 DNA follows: TGTGCCAGTAGTAACCGGGACAGGGGATACGAGCAGTACTTC. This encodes CASSNRDRGYEQYF.

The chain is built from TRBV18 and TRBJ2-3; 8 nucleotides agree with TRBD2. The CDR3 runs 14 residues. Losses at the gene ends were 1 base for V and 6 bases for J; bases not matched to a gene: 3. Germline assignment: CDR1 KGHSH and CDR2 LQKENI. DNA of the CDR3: TGTGCCAGCTCACCACGTATAGCGGGGGATACGCAGTATTTT. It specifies CASSPRIAGDTQYF.

The CDR3 is CASSSYGTGEPDTQYF. DNA for the CDR3: TGTGCCAGCAGCTCTTACGGGACAGGGGAGCCAGATACGCAGTATTTT. V is TRBV27 and J is TRBJ2-3; 10 bases align to TRBD1. Germline V CDR1 and CDR2: MNHEY, SMNVEV (reference sequence). With 6 bases clipped from V and 4 bases from J, the junction kept 10 bases outside the gene matches. This CDR3 comprises 16 residues.

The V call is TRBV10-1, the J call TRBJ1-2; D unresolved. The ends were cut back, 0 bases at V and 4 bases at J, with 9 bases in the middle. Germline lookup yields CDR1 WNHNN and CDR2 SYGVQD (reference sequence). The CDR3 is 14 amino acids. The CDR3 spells CASSESQAPYGYTF. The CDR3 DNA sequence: TGCGCCAGCAGTGAGTCCCAGGCTCCCTATGGCTACACCTTC.

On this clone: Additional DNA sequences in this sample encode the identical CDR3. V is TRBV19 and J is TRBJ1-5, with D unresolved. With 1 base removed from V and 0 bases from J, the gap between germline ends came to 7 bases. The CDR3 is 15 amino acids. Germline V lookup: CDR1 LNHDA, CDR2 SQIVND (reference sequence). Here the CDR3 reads CASSIGHLSNQPQHF. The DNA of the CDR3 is TGTGCCAGTAGTATAGGACACCTTAGCAATCAGCCCCAGCATTTT.

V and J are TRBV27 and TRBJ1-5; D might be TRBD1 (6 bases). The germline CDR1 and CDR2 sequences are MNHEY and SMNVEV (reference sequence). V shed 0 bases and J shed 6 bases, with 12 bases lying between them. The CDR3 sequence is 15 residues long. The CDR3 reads CASSLSDRRGQPQHF. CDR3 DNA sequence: TGTGCCAGCAGTTTATCTGACAGGCGAGGTCAGCCCCAGCATTTT.

CDR3 protein: CASSYVSGGQGQYF. For the CDR3, the DNA is TGTGCCAGCAGTTACGTTAGCGGGGGGCAGGGGCAGTACTTC. The chain joins TRBV6-5 to TRBJ2-7; 10 positions agree with TRBD2. The germline V gene encodes CDR1 MNHEY and CDR2 SVGAGI. With 2 bases clipped from V and 9 bases from J, the junction kept 7 bases outside the gene matches. The CDR3 has 14 residues.

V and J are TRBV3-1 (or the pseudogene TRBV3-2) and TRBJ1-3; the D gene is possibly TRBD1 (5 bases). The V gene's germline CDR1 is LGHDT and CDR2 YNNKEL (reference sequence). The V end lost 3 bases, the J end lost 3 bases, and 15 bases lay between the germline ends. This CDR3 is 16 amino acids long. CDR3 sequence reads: CASSQEGPRFGNTIYF. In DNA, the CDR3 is TGTGCCAGCAGCCAGGAGGGACCGCGATTTGGAAACACCATATATTTT.

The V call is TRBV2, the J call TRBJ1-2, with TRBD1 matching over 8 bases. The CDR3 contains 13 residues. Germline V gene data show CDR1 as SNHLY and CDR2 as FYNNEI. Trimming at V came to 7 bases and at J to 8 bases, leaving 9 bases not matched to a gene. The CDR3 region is CASTEGQALGYTF. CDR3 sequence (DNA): TGTGCCAGCACTGAGGGACAGGCGCTGGGCTACACCTTC.

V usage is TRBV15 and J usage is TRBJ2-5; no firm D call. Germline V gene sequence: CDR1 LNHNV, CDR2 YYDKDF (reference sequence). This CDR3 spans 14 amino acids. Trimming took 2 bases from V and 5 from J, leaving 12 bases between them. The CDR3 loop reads CATSRRRIGETQYF. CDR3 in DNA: TGTGCCACCAGCAGACGTCGGATCGGGGAGACCCAGTACTTC.

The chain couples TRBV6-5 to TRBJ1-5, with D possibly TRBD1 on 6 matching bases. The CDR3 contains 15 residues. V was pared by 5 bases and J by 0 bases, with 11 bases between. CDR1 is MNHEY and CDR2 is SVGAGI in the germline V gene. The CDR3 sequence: CASSLQGFSNQPQHF. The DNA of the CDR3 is TGTGCCAGCAGTCTACAGGGTTTTAGCAATCAGCCCCAGCATTTT.